The source of this T cell receptor beta chain is a study of shared clonotypes between healthy human individuals. Method: immunoSEQ multiplex PCR; TCRdb's copy keeps in-frame clones and lacks some. The repertoire has some 1,900,000 clones, about 95% of them found once; the top ten carry roughly 1%. Naive CD8 cells, CD45RO-negative and positively selected for CCR7, excluded terminally differentiated effector memory CD45RA+ cells. The origin of this receptor is a man younger than 35 in good health. Specimen: naive CD8+ T cells sorted from blood.

This chain's CDR3 is CASSPVGLNTEAFF. As DNA, the CDR3 is TGTGCCAGCAGCCCCGTCGGGTTGAACACTGAAGCTTTCTTT. J is TRBJ1-1 and V is TRBV5-6; D is ambiguous. Between the trimmed V and J ends, which lost 4 bases and 0 bases, there was a span of 10 bases. Germline V lookup: CDR1 SGHDT, CDR2 YYEEEE. This CDR3 has 14 residues.